The T cell receptor (beta chain) described here comes from a study of post-analysis software for immune sequencing data (dated by TCRdb to the mid-2010s). About the investigation overall: Relapsing-remitting, secondary progressive and progressive-relapsing multiple sclerosis were recorded as disease courses, and subtype annotation was lacking for some patients. The patient repertoires were compared against roughly 12 previously published healthy control repertoires obtained from donors aged roughly 6 to 25 years. A subset of samples was prepared in parallel using single-end sample barcoding, then pooled and co-amplified after Illumina adapter ligation.

To note about this clonotype: Its antigen remains unidentified. It has no much larger one-base neighbor in the sample; base qualities were not kept.

TCR beta repertoires were profiled from peripheral blood of approximately 13 young patients with multiple sclerosis to demonstrate the VDJtools post-analysis software. The multiple sclerosis patients were children and adolescents ranging in age from roughly 6 to 16 years. Libraries were made using PCR. Sequencing used an Illumina HiSeq 2500. To reduce PCR and sequencing biases, unique molecular identifiers were built into the TCR beta cDNA libraries. Every 1 to 10 million input T cells yielded approximately 500,000 cDNA molecules, meaning each molecule approximated one T cell. The same protocol used for the earlier healthy control dataset was applied to prepare and sequence the patient libraries. Within a given batch, samples were prepared together, multiplexed and sequenced on the same HiSeq lane. The authors' analysis ran thus. MIGEC was used to process the raw barcoded reads, and molecular identifier groups with only a single read were discarded before consensus assembly and CDR3 extraction. Clonotype tables were post-analysed with VDJtools, normalizing diversity by down-sampling all datasets to the smallest sample size. Repertoire overlap clustering matched CDR3 amino acid but not nucleotide sequences to correct batch-related cross-sample contamination. Using fastp trimming at Q25 and MiXCR clonotype assembly, TCRdb reanalyzed the public sequencing data and kept in-frame beta chains. One record per CDR3 amino acid sequence lists the most common genes and DNA. These V and J calls derive from TCRdb rather than the authors' analysis. This sample has about 770,000 distinct CDR3 sequences in its table, and under 60% of those were observed once. The ten largest clones capture around 4.7% of the sample.

General conclusions and limits of the study: The control group was slightly older than the multiple sclerosis patient group. When samples were clustered directly using the F measure, samples prepared in the same batch co-clustered strongly, which prompted a batch-effect correction. Significantly lower normalized Chao1 diversity was found in multiple sclerosis patients than in controls, suggesting substantial peripheral T-cell clonal expansion. Patients showed significantly higher frequencies than controls for five TRBV segments, among them TRBV5-6, TRBV5-1 and TRBV20-1.

The CDR3 contains 15 residues, cysteine and phenylalanine counted. Kept here is only the CDR3 DNA, which spans 45 bases and is read in frame from base 1. At the junction V is shortened by 2 bases and J by 4 bases, with 12 bases in between. The germline V gene (reference sequence) sets CDR1 to MNHNY and CDR2 to SVGAGI. This TCR came from a girl between 10 and 17 years old with multiple sclerosis. Sequencing used blood. The rearranged segments are TRBV6-6 and TRBJ2-1; a tentative D match to TRBD2 spans 5 bases. The sequenced DNA is TGTGCCAGCAGTTACGGGAGTTACTCTTACAATGAGCAGTTCTTC. Translation gives CASSYGSYSYNEQFF.